The present T cell receptor beta chain was sequenced within a study of blood T cell repertoires in COVID-19. The V segment lost 7 bases and the J segment 6 bases; nucleotides outside the gene matches: 14. The CDR3 has 16 amino acids. Per germline, CDR1 MDHEN and CDR2 SYDVKM. The repertoire was sequenced with immunoSEQ multiplex PCR; TCRdb's copy has only in-frame clones and lacks some. The table lists some 270,000 clones, more than 80% of them singletons, with roughly 4.3% in the top ten. This clonotype was obtained from a woman in her thirties with acute COVID-19. The V and J genes are TRBV28 and TRBJ2-1; 8 positions agree with TRBD2. The sequenced sample was PBMCs or T cells enriched from blood (not recorded which). The chain's CDR3 is CASNGGVASGSNEQFF. For the CDR3, the DNA is TGTGCCAGCAATGGTGGAGTGGCAAGCGGGAGCAATGAGCAGTTCTTC.